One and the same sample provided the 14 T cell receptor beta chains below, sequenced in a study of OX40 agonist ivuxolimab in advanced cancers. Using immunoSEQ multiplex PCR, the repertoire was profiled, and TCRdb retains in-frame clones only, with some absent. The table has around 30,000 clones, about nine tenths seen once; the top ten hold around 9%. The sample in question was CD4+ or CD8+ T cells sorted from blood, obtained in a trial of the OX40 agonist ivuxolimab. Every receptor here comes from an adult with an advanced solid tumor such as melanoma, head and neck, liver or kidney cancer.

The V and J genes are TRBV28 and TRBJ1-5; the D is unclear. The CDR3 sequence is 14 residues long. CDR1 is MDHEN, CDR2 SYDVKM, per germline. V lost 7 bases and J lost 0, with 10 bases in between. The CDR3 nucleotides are TGTGCCAGCATCTCGGATTATAGCAATCAGCCCCAGCATTTT. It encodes CASISDYSNQPQHF.

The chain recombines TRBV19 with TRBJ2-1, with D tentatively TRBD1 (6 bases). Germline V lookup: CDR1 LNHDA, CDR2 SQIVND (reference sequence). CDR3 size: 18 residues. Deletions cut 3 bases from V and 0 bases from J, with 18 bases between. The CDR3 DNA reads TGTGCCAGTAGTATTCTGTTTAGAGGACAGAGCTCCTACAATGAGCAGTTCTTC. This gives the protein CASSILFRGQSSYNEQFF.

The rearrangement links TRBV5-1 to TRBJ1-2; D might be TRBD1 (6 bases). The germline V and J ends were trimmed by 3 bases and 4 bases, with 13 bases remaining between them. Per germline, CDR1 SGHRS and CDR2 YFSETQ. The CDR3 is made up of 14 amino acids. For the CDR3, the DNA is TGCGCCAGCAGCTCCGGGGGCAGTCTCTATGGCTACACCTTC. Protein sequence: CASSSGGSLYGYTF.

CDR3 coding DNA: TGTGCCAGCAGCGCCCATGGGGGCTACGAGCAGTACTTC. This codes for CASSAHGGYEQYF. The chain recombines TRBV9 with TRBJ2-7, with D perhaps being TRBD1 or TRBD2 (5 bases each). The germline V and J ends were trimmed by 3 bases and 3 bases, with 10 bases remaining between them. CDR1 SGDLS and CDR2 YYNGEE come from the germline V gene. CDR3 length: 13 residues.

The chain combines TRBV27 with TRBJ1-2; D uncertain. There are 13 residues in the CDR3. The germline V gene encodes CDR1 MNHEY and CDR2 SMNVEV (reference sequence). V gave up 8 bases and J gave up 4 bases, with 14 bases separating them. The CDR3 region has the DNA TGTGCCAGCTCACTCGGGCGATTCTATGGCTACACCTTC. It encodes CASSLGRFYGYTF.

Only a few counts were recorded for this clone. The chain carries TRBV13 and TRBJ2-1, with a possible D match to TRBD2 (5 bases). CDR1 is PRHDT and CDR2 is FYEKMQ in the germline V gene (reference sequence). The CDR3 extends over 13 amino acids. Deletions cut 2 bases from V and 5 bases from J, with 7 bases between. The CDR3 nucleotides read TGTGCCAGCAGCTTACCGGGAAACAATGAGCAGTTCTTC. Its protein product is CASSLPGNNEQFF.

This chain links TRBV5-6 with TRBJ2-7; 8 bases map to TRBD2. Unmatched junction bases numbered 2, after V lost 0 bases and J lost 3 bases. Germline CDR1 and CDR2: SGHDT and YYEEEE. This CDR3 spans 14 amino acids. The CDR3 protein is CASSLGLAIYEQYF. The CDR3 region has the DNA TGTGCCAGCAGCTTGGGACTAGCGATCTACGAGCAGTACTTC.

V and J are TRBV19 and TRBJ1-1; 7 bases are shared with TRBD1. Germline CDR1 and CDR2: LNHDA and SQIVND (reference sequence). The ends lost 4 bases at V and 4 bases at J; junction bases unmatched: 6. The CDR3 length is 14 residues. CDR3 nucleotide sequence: TGTGCCAGTAGTAAAACAGGGGCGGCCACTGAAGCTTTCTTT. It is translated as CASSKTGAATEAFF.

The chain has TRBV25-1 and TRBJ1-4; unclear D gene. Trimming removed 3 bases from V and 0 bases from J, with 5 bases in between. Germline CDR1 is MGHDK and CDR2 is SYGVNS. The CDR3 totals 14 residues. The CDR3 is CASSDESTNEKLFF. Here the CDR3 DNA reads TGTGCCAGCAGTGATGAATCAACTAATGAAAAACTGTTTTTT. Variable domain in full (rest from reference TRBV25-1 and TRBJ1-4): EADIYQTPRYLVIGTGKKITLECSQTMGHDKMYWYQQDPGMELHLIHYSYGVNSTEKGDLSSESTVSRIRTEHFPLTLESARPSHTSQYLCASSDESTNEKLFFGSGTQLSVL.

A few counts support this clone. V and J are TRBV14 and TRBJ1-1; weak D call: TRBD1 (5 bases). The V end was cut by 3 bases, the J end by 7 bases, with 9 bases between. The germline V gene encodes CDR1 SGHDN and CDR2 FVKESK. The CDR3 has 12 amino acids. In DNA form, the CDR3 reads TGTGCCAGCAGCCAGGGGCTTGGTGAAGCTTTCTTT. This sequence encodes CASSQGLGEAFF.

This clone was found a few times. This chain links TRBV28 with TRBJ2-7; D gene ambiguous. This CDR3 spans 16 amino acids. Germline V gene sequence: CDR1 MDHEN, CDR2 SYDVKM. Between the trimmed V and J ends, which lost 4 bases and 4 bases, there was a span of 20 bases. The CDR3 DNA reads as TGTGCCAGCAGTTCTCTAGGACCGGAACATGGGTACGAGCAGTACTTC. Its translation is CASSSLGPEHGYEQYF.

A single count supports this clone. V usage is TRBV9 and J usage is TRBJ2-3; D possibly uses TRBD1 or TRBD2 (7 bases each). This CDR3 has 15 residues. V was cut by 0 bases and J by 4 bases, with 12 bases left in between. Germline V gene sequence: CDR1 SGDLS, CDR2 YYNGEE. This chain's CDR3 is CASSVGGGGADTQYF. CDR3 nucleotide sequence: TGTGCCAGCAGCGTAGGGGGAGGGGGCGCAGATACGCAGTATTTT. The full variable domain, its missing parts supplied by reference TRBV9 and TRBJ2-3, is DSGVTQTPKHLITATGQRVTLRCSPRSGDLSVYWYQQSLDQGLQFLIQYYNGEERAKGNILERFSAQQFPDLHSELNLSSLELGDSALYFCASSVGGGGADTQYFGPGTRLTVL.

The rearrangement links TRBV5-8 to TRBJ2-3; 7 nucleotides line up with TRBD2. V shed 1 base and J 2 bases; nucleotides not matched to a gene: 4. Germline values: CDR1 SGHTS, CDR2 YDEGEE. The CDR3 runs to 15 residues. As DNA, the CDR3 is TGTGCCAGCAGCTTGTTCCTAGCGGTCACAGATACGCAGTATTTT. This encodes CASSLFLAVTDTQYF.

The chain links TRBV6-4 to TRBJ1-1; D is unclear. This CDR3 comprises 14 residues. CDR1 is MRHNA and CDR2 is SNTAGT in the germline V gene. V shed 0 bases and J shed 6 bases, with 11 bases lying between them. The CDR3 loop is CASSDSFDGPEAFF. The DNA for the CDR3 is TGTGCCAGCAGTGACTCGTTCGACGGACCTGAAGCTTTCTTT.